The clone carrying this T cell receptor (beta chain) was observed a handful of times. Unique molecular identifiers (one per individual cDNA molecule) were attached. In TCRdb, the 5' RACE reads were re-called with MiXCR into one record per CDR3 protein. The table records 85,000 to 90,000 distinct CDR3 sequences, 12% to 15% of them present only once. The data derive from a study of early T cells in non-severe SARS-CoV-2 infection. Study background: Sequencing was performed on bulk RNA from unsorted whole blood, leaving chains unpaired.

Trimming took off 4 bases at V and 10 bases at J, with 16 bases between the two ends. Germline CDR1 SGHDN, CDR2 FVKESK. The CDR3 runs to 13 residues. The clonotype originates from an adult who was a healthcare worker with PCR-confirmed SARS-CoV-2 infection or an uninfected control (not recorded which). This chain joins TRBV14 and TRBJ1-1, with D possibly TRBD1 on 5 matching bases. Sequencing input: whole blood. CDR3: CASSLLGTVGAFF. CDR3 DNA: TGTGCCAGCAGCCTTCTCGGGACCGTGGGAGCTTTCTTT. Together with reference TRBV14 and TRBJ1-1, the CDR3 gives the full variable domain: EAGVTQFPSHSVIEKGQTVTLRCDPISGHDNLYWYRRVMGKEIKFLLHFVKESKQDESGMPNNRFLAERTGGTYSTLKVQPAELEDSGVYFCASSLLGTVGAFFGQGTRLTVV.